This T cell receptor (beta chain) emerged from a study of cytomegalovirus exposure and HLA in healthy donors. Study information: The 550 to 700 first-cohort repertoires and the 130 or so validation repertoires shared the same platform, a later analysis reported.

Measured with immunoSEQ multiplex PCR; TCRdb has only the in-frame clones, and not every one. The sample consists of roughly 330,000 clones, 87% of them appearing once. V was trimmed by 1 base and J by 0 bases, leaving 13 bases between them. CDR1 and CDR2 (germline): MGHRA, YSYEKL. The CDR3 is made up of 18 amino acids. This TCR derives from a woman in her thirties in good health and CMV-seropositive. The V and J genes are TRBV4-1 and TRBJ1-6; D perhaps matches TRBD1 (5 bases). The sequencing input was PBMCs. CDR3 in DNA: TGCGCCAGCAGCCAAGCTTTAAGGGGCAGCTCCTATAATTCACCCCTCCACTTT. Translation: CASSQALRGSSYNSPLHF.